This T cell receptor beta chain was recorded in a study of CD8 T cells in Susac syndrome. Findings of the study overall: It was acknowledged in the study that its TCR sequencing and HLA analysis involved a relatively small number of individuals.

Roughly 0.45 to 1 ug RNA was reverse transcribed with random hexamers. TCRdb re-derived calls from the immunoSEQ multiplex PCR reads in MiXCR, one entry per CDR3 protein. The sample carries 250,000 to 300,000 distinct CDR3 sequences, about 88% recorded once. Germline V CDR1 and CDR2: GTSNPN, SVGIG (reference sequence). The CDR3 is made up of 12 amino acids. Trimming took 1 base from V and 6 from J, leaving 7 bases between them. There are a few counts of this clonotype. Its cognate antigen is unknown. Sequenced sample: CD8+ T cells from PBMCs. This clonotype was obtained from a human donor with multiple sclerosis. The V call is TRBV30, the J call TRBJ2-1; D not certain. CDR3 sequence reads: CAWSETSNEQFF. In DNA form, the CDR3 reads TGTGCCTGGAGTGAAACAAGCAATGAGCAGTTCTTC.